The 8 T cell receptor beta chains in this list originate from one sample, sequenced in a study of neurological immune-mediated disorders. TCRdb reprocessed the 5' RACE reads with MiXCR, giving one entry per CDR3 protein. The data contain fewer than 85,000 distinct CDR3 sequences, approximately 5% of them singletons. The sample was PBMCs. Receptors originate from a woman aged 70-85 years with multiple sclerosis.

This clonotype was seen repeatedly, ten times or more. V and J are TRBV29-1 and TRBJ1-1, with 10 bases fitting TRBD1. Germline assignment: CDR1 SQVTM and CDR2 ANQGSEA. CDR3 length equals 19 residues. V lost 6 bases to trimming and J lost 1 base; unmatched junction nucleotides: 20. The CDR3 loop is CSVFTGTGVAGLRNTEAFF. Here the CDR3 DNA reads TGCAGCGTATTTACCGGGACAGGGGTCGCCGGACTCCGGAACACTGAAGCTTTCTTT.

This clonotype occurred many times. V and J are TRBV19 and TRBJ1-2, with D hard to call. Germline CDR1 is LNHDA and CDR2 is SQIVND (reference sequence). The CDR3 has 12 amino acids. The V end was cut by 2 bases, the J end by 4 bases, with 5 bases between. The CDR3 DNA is TGTGCCAGTAGTATAAGCATCTATGGCTACACCTTC. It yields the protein CASSISIYGYTF.

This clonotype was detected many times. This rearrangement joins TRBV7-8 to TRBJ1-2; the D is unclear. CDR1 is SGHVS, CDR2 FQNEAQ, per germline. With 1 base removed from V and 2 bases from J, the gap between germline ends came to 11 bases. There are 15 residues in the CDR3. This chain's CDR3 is CASSLGSVSNYGYTF. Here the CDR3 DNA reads TGTGCCAGCAGCTTAGGGTCAGTTTCAAACTATGGCTACACCTTC. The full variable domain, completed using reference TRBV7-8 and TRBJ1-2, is GAGVSQSPRYKVAKRGQDVALRCDPISGHVSLFWYQQALGQGPEFLTYFQNEAQLDKSGLPSDRFFAERPEGSVSTLKIQRTQQEDSAVYLCASSLGSVSNYGYTFGSGTRLTVV.

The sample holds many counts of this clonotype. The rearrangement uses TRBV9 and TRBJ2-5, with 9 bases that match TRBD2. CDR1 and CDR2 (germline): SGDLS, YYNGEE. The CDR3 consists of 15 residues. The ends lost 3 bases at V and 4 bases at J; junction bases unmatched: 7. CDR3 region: CASSDVLAGGETQYF. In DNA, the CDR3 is TGTGCCAGCAGCGATGTACTAGCGGGTGGAGAGACCCAGTACTTC.

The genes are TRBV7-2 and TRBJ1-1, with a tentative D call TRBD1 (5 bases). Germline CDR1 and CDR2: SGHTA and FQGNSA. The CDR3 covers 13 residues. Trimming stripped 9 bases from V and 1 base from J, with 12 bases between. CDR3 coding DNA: TGTGCCAGTAGACTGACAGCGAACACTGAAGCTTTCTTT. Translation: CASRLTANTEAFF.

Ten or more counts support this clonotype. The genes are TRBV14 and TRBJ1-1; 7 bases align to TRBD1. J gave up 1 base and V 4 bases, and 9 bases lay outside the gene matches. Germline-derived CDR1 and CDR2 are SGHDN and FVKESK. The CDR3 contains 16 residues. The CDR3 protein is CASSLPGGTPNTEAFF. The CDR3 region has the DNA TGTGCCAGCAGCCTCCCAGGGGGGACCCCGAACACTGAAGCTTTCTTT.

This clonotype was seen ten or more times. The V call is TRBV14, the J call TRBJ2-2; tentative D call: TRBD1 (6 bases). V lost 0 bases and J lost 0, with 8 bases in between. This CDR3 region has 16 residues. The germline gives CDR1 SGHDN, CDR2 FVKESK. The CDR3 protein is CASSQDRGTNTGELFF. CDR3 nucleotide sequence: TGTGCCAGCAGCCAAGACAGGGGTACGAACACCGGGGAGCTGTTTTTT.

In DNA, the CDR3 is TGTGCCGCAAGGGGGGTAGGGTTTGTTGCCGGGGAGCTGTTTTTT. The encoded protein is CAARGVGFVAGELFF. This chain links TRBV6-5 with TRBJ2-2; D may match TRBD1 or TRBD2 (6 bases each). CDR3 length: 15 amino acids. Trimming stripped 11 bases from V and 6 bases from J, with 22 bases between. Germline CDR1 reads MNHEY; CDR2 reads SVGAGI.